Listed below are T cell receptor beta chains from one sample, sequenced in a study of T cell repertoires and HLA-DP antigens. Antigen specificity for these receptors is unknown. The protocol was immunoSEQ multiplex PCR, while the TCRdb copy is restricted to in-frame clones and leaves out a portion. The data show some 110,000 clones, with over 90% seen just once and around 0.25% held by the top ten. Sequencing was carried out using CD4+ T cells from PBMCs. The receptor source for this set is a woman aged 18-29 years in good health and CMV-seronegative. Each CDR3 is given with its conserved first and last residue. D genes are given only for firm matches. Some rows have no size entry. The others give once, few or many, or a class for an expanded clone.

d_call: TRBD1
j_call: TRBJ1-5
cdr3_length: 19
v_call: TRBV10-3
clone_size: -
cdr3_aa: CAISEGRQGAYNSNQPQHF
cdr3_nt: TGTGCCATCAGTGAGGGGAGACAGGGGGCCTATAATAGCAATCAGCCCCAGCATTTT

d_call: TRBD1
j_call: TRBJ1-5
cdr3_length: 13
v_call: TRBV11-2
clone_size: -
cdr3_aa: CASSYRGNQPQHF
cdr3_nt: TGTGCCAGCAGCTACAGGGGTAATCAGCCCCAGCATTTT

d_call: -
j_call: TRBJ1-4
cdr3_length: 14
v_call: TRBV28
clone_size: -
cdr3_aa: CASTSRWGSEKLFF
cdr3_nt: TGTGCCAGCACCTCCCGTTGGGGTAGCGAAAAACTGTTTTTT

d_call: TRBD1
j_call: TRBJ1-2
cdr3_length: 16
v_call: TRBV28
clone_size: -
cdr3_aa: CASSLPPGTGIYGYTF
cdr3_nt: TGTGCCAGCAGTTTACCCCCCGGGACAGGGATTTATGGCTACACCTTC

d_call: -
j_call: TRBJ2-7
cdr3_length: 11
v_call: TRBV20-1
clone_size: -
cdr3_aa: CSAGTVGEQYF
cdr3_nt: TGCAGTGCTGGAACAGTGGGAGAGCAGTACTTC

d_call: -
j_call: TRBJ1-5
cdr3_length: 12
v_call: TRBV2
clone_size: -
cdr3_aa: CASTGQNQPQHF
cdr3_nt: TGTGCCAGCACAGGACAGAATCAGCCCCAGCATTTT

d_call: -
j_call: TRBJ1-5
cdr3_length: 15
v_call: TRBV5-1
clone_size: few
cdr3_aa: CASSLEGGSNQPQHF
cdr3_nt: TGCGCCAGCAGCTTGGAGGGAGGGAGCAATCAGCCCCAGCATTTT

d_call: -
j_call: TRBJ2-5
cdr3_length: 15
v_call: TRBV7-3
clone_size: -
cdr3_aa: CASSWSTGPQETQYF
cdr3_nt: TGTGCCAGCAGCTGGTCCACAGGGCCCCAAGAGACCCAGTACTTC

d_call: TRBD2
j_call: TRBJ2-7
cdr3_length: 14
v_call: TRBV2
clone_size: once
cdr3_aa: CASDPSTSSHEQYF
cdr3_nt: TGTGCCAGCGACCCCTCGACTAGCAGTCACGAGCAGTACTTC

d_call: -
j_call: TRBJ2-5
cdr3_length: 14
v_call: TRBV6-5
clone_size: once
cdr3_aa: CASSYHGQGETQYF
cdr3_nt: TGTGCCAGCAGTTACCACGGGCAGGGAGAGACCCAGTACTTC

d_call: -
j_call: TRBJ1-2
cdr3_length: 16
v_call: TRBV9
clone_size: few
cdr3_aa: CASSASPTGWSYGYTF
cdr3_nt: TGTGCCAGCAGCGCAAGCCCAACAGGGTGGTCCTATGGCTACACCTTC

d_call: TRBD1
j_call: TRBJ2-5
cdr3_length: 16
v_call: TRBV18
clone_size: -
cdr3_aa: CASSPYRGTGPFTQYF
cdr3_nt: TGTGCCAGCTCACCGTATAGAGGGACAGGCCCATTTACCCAGTACTTC

d_call: -
j_call: TRBJ2-2
cdr3_length: 15
v_call: TRBV14
clone_size: -
cdr3_aa: CASSQLGKNTGELFF
cdr3_nt: TGTGCCAGCAGCCAACTGGGGAAGAACACCGGGGAGCTGTTTTTT

d_call: TRBD1
j_call: TRBJ2-5
cdr3_length: 16
v_call: TRBV15
clone_size: -
cdr3_aa: CATSRDRGHVQETQYF
cdr3_nt: TGTGCCACCAGCAGAGACAGGGGGCACGTACAAGAGACCCAGTACTTC

d_call: -
j_call: TRBJ2-2
cdr3_length: 15
v_call: TRBV27
clone_size: -
cdr3_aa: CASSLNGANTGELFF
cdr3_nt: TGTGCCAGCAGTTTGAACGGGGCGAACACCGGGGAGCTGTTTTTT

d_call: -
j_call: TRBJ2-3
cdr3_length: 12
v_call: TRBV19
clone_size: -
cdr3_aa: CASSPRADTQYF
cdr3_nt: TGTGCCAGTAGTCCTCGCGCAGATACGCAGTATTTT

d_call: -
j_call: TRBJ2-6
cdr3_length: 16
v_call: TRBV19
clone_size: -
cdr3_aa: CASSIGLISGANVLTF
cdr3_nt: TGTGCCAGTAGTATAGGCCTGATCTCTGGGGCCAACGTCCTGACTTTC

d_call: -
j_call: TRBJ2-6
cdr3_length: 15
v_call: TRBV18
clone_size: -
cdr3_aa: CASSRPGVGANVLTF
cdr3_nt: TGTGCCAGCTCACGTCCGGGGGTGGGGGCCAACGTCCTGACTTTC

d_call: -
j_call: TRBJ2-6
cdr3_length: 16
v_call: TRBV7-3
clone_size: -
cdr3_aa: CASSLMGNPGANVLTF
cdr3_nt: TGTGCCAGCAGCTTAATGGGGAACCCTGGGGCCAACGTCCTGACTTTC

d_call: TRBD1
j_call: TRBJ1-5
cdr3_length: 15
v_call: TRBV30
clone_size: -
cdr3_aa: CAWTNRGQFDQPQHF
cdr3_nt: TGTGCCTGGACCAACAGGGGGCAGTTCGATCAGCCCCAGCATTTT

d_call: -
j_call: TRBJ2-7
cdr3_length: 11
v_call: TRBV18
clone_size: -
cdr3_aa: CASSPNYEQYF
cdr3_nt: TGTGCCAGCTCACCAAACTACGAGCAGTACTTC

d_call: TRBD1
j_call: TRBJ1-6
cdr3_length: 14
v_call: TRBV18
clone_size: once
cdr3_aa: CASSPLDRDSPLHF
cdr3_nt: TGTGCCAGCTCACCACTGGACAGGGATTCACCCCTCCACTTT

d_call: TRBD2
j_call: TRBJ2-5
cdr3_length: 16
v_call: TRBV5-1
clone_size: -
cdr3_aa: CASSLVGTSKRETQYF
cdr3_nt: TGCGCCAGCAGCTTGGTGGGGACTAGTAAGCGAGAGACCCAGTACTTC

d_call: TRBD1
j_call: TRBJ1-1
cdr3_length: 14
v_call: TRBV5-1
clone_size: -
cdr3_aa: CASSWGTGNTEAFF
cdr3_nt: TGCGCCAGCAGCTGGGGGACAGGGAACACTGAAGCTTTCTTT

d_call: TRBD1
j_call: TRBJ1-4
cdr3_length: 14
v_call: TRBV5-1
clone_size: -
cdr3_aa: CASSLGQGAGKLFF
cdr3_nt: TGCGCCAGCAGCTTGGGACAGGGGGCGGGAAAACTGTTTTTT

d_call: -
j_call: TRBJ1-4
cdr3_length: 14
v_call: TRBV28
clone_size: -
cdr3_aa: CASSPSGGNEKLFF
cdr3_nt: TGTGCCAGCAGTCCCTCCGGGGGGAATGAAAAACTGTTTTTT

d_call: -
j_call: TRBJ1-4
cdr3_length: 13
v_call: TRBV21-1
clone_size: -
cdr3_aa: CASSKGGPGNVFF
cdr3_nt: TGTGCCAGCAGCAAAGGGGGGCCCGGGAACGTGTTTTTT